Below, 18 T cell receptor beta chains from the same sample are listed, as sequenced in a study of T cell repertoires in cytomegalovirus infection (dated by TCRdb to about 2019). Instrument used: Illumina HiSeq 1500. In TCRdb, the public reads were trimmed at Q25 with fastp and aligned with MiXCR, with productive beta chains retained. When rows share a CDR3 protein, they turn into one entry using the most common DNA and genes. This sample is represented by about 310,000 distinct CDR3 sequences; about a sixth of them were singletons. The ten biggest clones cover about 11% of the sample. The sample consisted of PBMCs. Source of these receptors: a human donor in good health (CMV status not recorded). Some clones in this sample may be carry-over from other donors' samples.

This clonotype appeared many times. The chain uses TRBV11-2 and TRBJ2-1; D remains unclear. This CDR3 has 18 amino acids. Germline V gene sequence: CDR1 SGHAT, CDR2 FQNNGV. Trimming took 1 base from V and 0 from J, leaving 16 bases between them. DNA of the CDR3: TGTGCCAGCAGCTTAGTTCCCGTTCTCGCTTACTCCTACAATGAGCAGTTCTTC. This encodes CASSLVPVLAYSYNEQFF.

J is TRBJ2-7 and V is TRBV12-3 or TRBV12-4; TRBD1 aligns across 7 bases. The CDR3 totals 15 residues. The ends lost 3 bases at V and 7 bases at J; junction bases unmatched: 12. CDR3 loop: CASSFETGVSGEQYF. In nucleotides, the CDR3 is TGTGCCAGCAGTTTTGAAACAGGGGTTTCTGGGGAGCAGTACTTC.

The CDR3 spells CASSHASGGRNEQFF. The CDR3 bases are TGTGCCAGCAGCCATGCTAGCGGGGGGCGCAATGAGCAGTTCTTC. The V gene is TRBV4-2, the J gene TRBJ2-1, with TRBD2 matching 11 bases. Trimming cost V 3 bases and J 6 bases; bases outside gene matches: 4. CDR1 is LGHNA and CDR2 is YNFKEQ in the germline V gene. The CDR3 totals 15 residues.

The V gene is TRBV2, the J gene TRBJ2-3; D is possibly TRBD2 (6 bases). Germline V gene sequence: CDR1 SNHLY, CDR2 FYNNEI. This CDR3 contains 13 residues. CDR3 nucleotide sequence: TGTGCAAGCGGGCCCCTGGGCACAGATACGCAGTATTTT. Translating gives CASGPLGTDTQYF.

The chain joins TRBV20-1 to TRBJ1-2, with 12 bases fitting TRBD1. CDR1 and CDR2 from the germline V gene are DFQATT and SNEGSKA (reference sequence). With 0 bases clipped from V and 3 bases from J, the junction kept 11 bases outside the gene matches. The CDR3 is made up of 18 amino acids. DNA for the CDR3: TGCAGTGCTAGAGACCACGGGACAGGGGGCTTTCTTGACTATGGCTACACCTTC. Its translation: CSARDHGTGGFLDYGYTF.

This clonotype was observed at least ten times. V usage is TRBV7-6 and J usage is TRBJ2-5; D uncertain. This CDR3 spans 12 amino acids. Germline CDR1 is SGHVS and CDR2 is FNYEAQ. Trimming shortened V by 3 bases and J by 4 bases, and 6 bases separated the two germline ends. The CDR3 sequence is CASSFLLETQYF. The CDR3 nucleotides are TGTGCCAGCAGCTTTTTATTAGAGACCCAGTACTTC. The whole variable domain, remainder taken from reference TRBV7-6 and TRBJ2-5, is GAGVSQSPRYKVTKRGQDVALRCDPISGHVSLYWYRQALGQGPEFLTYFNYEAQQDKSGLPNDRFSAERPEGSISTLTIQRTEQRDSAMYRCASSFLLETQYFGPGTRLLVL.

There are a few counts of this clonotype. This sequence joins TRBV7-9 and TRBJ2-1, with D perhaps assigned TRBD1 or TRBD2 (5 bases each). With 4 bases removed from V and 9 bases from J, the gap between germline ends came to 13 bases. Germline V lookup: CDR1 SEHNR, CDR2 FQNEAQ (reference sequence). This CDR3 is 13 amino acids long. The chain's CDR3 is CASSSGPHGEQFF. The CDR3 DNA follows: TGTGCCAGCAGCTCGGGACCCCATGGTGAGCAGTTCTTC.

In this sample, this clonotype turned up many times. This sequence joins TRBV7-2 and TRBJ2-7; 12 bases line up with TRBD1. Germline CDR1 reads SGHTA; CDR2 reads FQGNSA. J was trimmed by 3 bases and V by 4 bases; bases with no gene match: 10. The CDR3 covers 17 residues. Here the CDR3 DNA reads TGTGCCAGCAGCTCGGGGATCGGGACAGGGGGCGGCTACGAGCAGTACTTC. Translation: CASSSGIGTGGGYEQYF.

This clonotype was counted at least ten times. V and J are TRBV7-2 and TRBJ2-3; 9 bases agree with TRBD2. V dropped 7 bases and J dropped 4; count of bases not matched to a gene: 9. Germline V gene lookup returns CDR1 SGHTA and CDR2 FQGNSA. The CDR3 consists of 15 residues. This CDR3 reads CASTLRRGGPDTQYF. The CDR3 nucleotides read TGTGCCAGCACCCTAAGGCGGGGGGGCCCAGATACGCAGTATTTT.

This clonotype was found a few times. This CDR3 is CAISESRTPETQYF. Here the CDR3 DNA reads TGTGCCATCAGTGAGTCGAGAACTCCAGAGACCCAGTACTTC. The rearrangement uses TRBV10-3 and TRBJ2-5; D is unresolved. V was trimmed by 0 bases and J by 4 bases, leaving 9 bases between them. From germline, CDR1 is ENHRY and CDR2 SYGVKD. This CDR3 is 14 amino acids long.

This clonotype was found many times. The rearrangement joins TRBV12-3 or TRBV12-4 to TRBJ2-2; a possible D gene is TRBD2 (6 bases). The CDR3 is made up of 13 amino acids. V lost 3 bases, J lost 4 bases, and 6 bases lay in between. CDR3: CASSFGGTGELFF. CDR3 bases: TGTGCCAGCAGTTTCGGGGGCACCGGGGAGCTGTTTTTT.

The chain recombines TRBV10-3 with TRBJ1-2, with a tentative D call TRBD1 (6 bases). The CDR3 length is 15 residues. From germline, CDR1 is ENHRY and CDR2 SYGVKD. V lost 0 bases and J lost 4, with 12 bases in between. CDR3 DNA sequence: TGTGCCATCAGTGAGTCTCGGGACACAACCTATGGCTACACCTTC. This encodes CAISESRDTTYGYTF.

In this sample, this clonotype turned up a few times. This rearrangement joins TRBV29-1 to TRBJ2-3; 9 bases match TRBD1. Germline CDR1 is SQVTM and CDR2 is ANQGSEA. The V and J ends lost 5 bases and 4 bases, in that order; junction bases with no gene match: 4. The CDR3 covers 13 residues. CDR3 amino acids: CSVRRQGADTQYF. CDR3 DNA: TGCAGCGTTCGACGACAGGGGGCAGATACGCAGTATTTT.

V and J are TRBV20-1 and TRBJ1-2, with D possibly being TRBD1 (6 bases). Germline-derived CDR1 and CDR2 are DFQATT and SNEGSKA (reference sequence). Trimming took 0 bases from V and 4 from J, leaving 12 bases between them. The CDR3 has 14 residues. Here the CDR3 reads CSARDTGKTYGYTF. As DNA, the CDR3 is TGCAGTGCTAGAGATACAGGGAAGACCTATGGCTACACCTTC.

The chain employs TRBV5-6 and TRBJ2-3, with TRBD1 matching over 10 bases. This CDR3 has 16 residues. V shed 4 bases, J shed 2 bases, and the junction held 7 bases outside the gene matches. Per the germline V gene, CDR1 is SGHDT and CDR2 is YYEEEE. CDR3 bases: TGTGCCAGCAGCCGCTTGACAGGGGGCTTCACAGATACGCAGTATTTT. It translates to CASSRLTGGFTDTQYF. The full variable domain, in which reference TRBV5-6 and TRBJ2-3 provide the parts outside the CDR3, is DAGVTQSPTHLIKTRGQQVTLRCSPKSGHDTVSWYQQALGQGPQFIFQYYEEEERQRGNFPDRFSGHQFPNYSSELNVNALLLGDSALYLCASSRLTGGFTDTQYFGPGTRLTVL.

In this sample, this clonotype turned up a few times. The J gene is TRBJ2-3, the V gene TRBV20-1, with 12 bases matching TRBD2. V shed 8 bases and J 3 bases; nucleotides not matched to a gene: 6. Germline V gene sequence: CDR1 DFQATT, CDR2 SNEGSKA (reference sequence). The CDR3 has 14 residues. The CDR3: CSHLTSGGTDTQYF. The CDR3 DNA sequence: TGCAGTCATCTGACTAGCGGGGGAACAGATACGCAGTATTTT.

The V and J genes are TRBV2 and TRBJ1-1; 7 bases match TRBD1. CDR1 and CDR2 (germline): SNHLY, FYNNEI. V shed 7 bases and J 5 bases; nucleotides not matched to a gene: 10. CDR3 length: 14 residues. Here the CDR3 reads CASNIQGMLTEAFF. DNA of the CDR3: TGTGCCAGCAATATACAGGGGATGCTGACTGAAGCTTTCTTT.

The rearrangement joins TRBV18 to TRBJ1-2; possibly TRBD1 for D (6 bases). V lost 2 bases, J lost 2 bases, and 15 bases lay in between. The CDR3 contains 16 residues. CDR1 and CDR2 (germline): KGHSH, LQKENI. The CDR3 is CASSPGGPAGNYGYTF. CDR3 coding DNA: TGTGCCAGCTCACCAGGGGGCCCTGCGGGGAACTATGGCTACACCTTC.